The 4 T cell receptor beta chains presented below share a single source sample, sequenced in a study of blood T cells in healthy people across ages. Using a J-beta primer mix together with a sample-barcoded 5' primer, a second PCR was run for roughly 7 to 12 cycles. MiXCR, run by TCRdb on the 5' RACE reads, gives a single entry per CDR3 protein. The top ten hold more than 6% of the sample, which has around 1.7 million distinct CDR3 sequences, roughly 30% seen once. Source material: blood. These receptors were collected from a woman aged 25 to 39 in good health.

The gene calls are TRBV7-9 and TRBJ2-1; 7 bases align to TRBD1. V was clipped by 4 bases and J by 7 bases; unmatched bases: 16. CDR3 size: 17 residues. Germline loops: CDR1 SEHNR, CDR2 FQNEAQ (reference sequence). In DNA, the CDR3 is TGTGCCAGCAGCTCCGGACAGGACTTAGTGGGTAAAAATGAGCAGTTCTTC. This gives the protein CASSSGQDLVGKNEQFF.

V gene TRBV12-3 or TRBV12-4 combines with J gene TRBJ2-7, with D perhaps matching TRBD1 (6 bases). The CDR3 consists of 13 residues. V was pared by 6 bases and J by 2 bases, with 11 bases between. DNA of the CDR3: TGTGCCAGCAGGGATAAGGGGGCCTACGAGCAGTACTTC. This gives the protein CASRDKGAYEQYF.

Many counts were recorded for this clonotype. This chain connects TRBV19 to TRBJ2-5, with TRBD1 matching 7 bases. The CDR3 extends over 14 amino acids. Trimming cost V 6 bases and J 5 bases; bases outside gene matches: 9. Germline CDR1 LNHDA, CDR2 SQIVND (reference sequence). The CDR3 region is CASSARDRAETQYF. As DNA, the CDR3 is TGTGCCAGTAGCGCACGTGACAGGGCGGAGACCCAGTACTTC.

This chain connects TRBV12-3 or TRBV12-4 to TRBJ2-3; D unresolved. The CDR3 spans 15 residues. V was cut by 5 bases and J by 1 base, with 13 bases left in between. The CDR3 region is CASSLKGGRTDTQYF. The DNA of the CDR3 is TGTGCCAGCAGTCTCAAAGGCGGCCGCACAGATACGCAGTATTTT.